This T cell receptor beta chain was observed in a study of blood T cell repertoires in COVID-19. Sequencing was performed with immunoSEQ multiplex PCR; in TCRdb, only in-frame clones are kept and a portion is missing. The repertoire consists of about 290,000 clones, with 89% occurring once and the leading ten covering 1.5% to 2%. Across about two dozen US areas, participants ranged in age from 18 to 89 years. The receptor comes from a woman aged 40 to 55 who had recovered from COVID-19. Sequenced sample: PBMCs or T cells enriched from blood (not recorded which).

The DNA for the CDR3 is TGCGCCAGCAGCCAAGTTCGGACAGGGGGTGGTCTGGATGGCTACACCTTC. Protein sequence: CASSQVRTGGGLDGYTF. V usage is TRBV4-1 and J usage is TRBJ1-2; 10 bases are a match to TRBD1. Germline lookup yields CDR1 MGHRA and CDR2 YSYEKL. The CDR3 totals 17 residues. The junction had 11 bases not matched to a gene; V was cut back by 1 base and J by 6 bases.